A selection of T cell receptor beta chains follows, all from one sample in a study of blood T cell repertoires in COVID-19. Libraries were prepared by immunoSEQ multiplex PCR; TCRdb keeps only in-frame clonotypes and omits some of them. This sample yields some 220,000 clones, of which more than 80% are seen a single time; more than 5.5% belongs to the top ten. Sequenced input: peripheral blood. The receptors stem from a human donor in a cohort sampled during active COVID-19. Both conserved end residues are part of each CDR3. D genes are given only for firm matches. A row's size may be missing; if present it is once, few, many or a size class.

abundance: NA
j_gene: TRBJ2-3
d_gene: NA
v_gene: TRBV2
CDR3aa: CASLADQFTDTQYF
CDR3nt: TGTGCCAGCTTAGCGGACCAATTCACAGATACGCAGTATTTT

abundance: NA
j_gene: TRBJ1-2
d_gene: NA
v_gene: TRBV19
CDR3aa: CASSATITPSSYTF
CDR3nt: TGTGCCAGTAGTGCAACTATCACGCCAAGTAGCTACACCTTC

abundance: NA
j_gene: TRBJ2-3
d_gene: NA
v_gene: TRBV19
CDR3aa: CASRRTSSTDTQYF
CDR3nt: TGTGCCAGTAGGAGGACTTCCAGCACAGATACGCAGTATTTT

abundance: NA
j_gene: TRBJ2-7
d_gene: NA
v_gene: TRBV28
CDR3aa: CASREYEQYF
CDR3nt: TGTGCCAGCAGGGAGTACGAGCAGTACTTC

abundance: once
j_gene: TRBJ2-7
d_gene: TRBD1
v_gene: TRBV6-1
CDR3aa: CASSASSRQGIITYEQYF
CDR3nt: TGTGCCAGCAGTGCGTCTTCCCGACAGGGTATAATCACCTACGAGCAGTACTTC

abundance: few
j_gene: TRBJ2-7
d_gene: NA
v_gene: TRBV7-2
CDR3aa: CASSWARSPYEQYF
CDR3nt: TGTGCCAGCAGCTGGGCCAGATCTCCCTACGAGCAGTACTTC

abundance: NA
j_gene: TRBJ1-1
d_gene: TRBD1
v_gene: TRBV3-1/TRBV3-2
CDR3aa: CASSQGSLRQGREAFF
CDR3nt: TGTGCCAGCAGCCAAGGCTCACTAAGACAGGGAAGGGAAGCTTTCTTT

abundance: NA
j_gene: TRBJ2-7
d_gene: NA
v_gene: TRBV5-4
CDR3aa: CASSLPRTTEQYF
CDR3nt: TGTGCCAGCAGCTTGCCCCGGACAACCGAGCAGTACTTC

abundance: NA
j_gene: TRBJ2-7
d_gene: TRBD1
v_gene: TRBV6-6
CDR3aa: CASSYGDSQAYEQYF
CDR3nt: TGTGCCAGCAGTTACGGGGACAGTCAAGCCTACGAGCAGTACTTC

abundance: once
j_gene: TRBJ2-3
d_gene: NA
v_gene: TRBV5-4
CDR3aa: CASSRLEGTDTQYF
CDR3nt: TGTGCCAGCAGCAGATTAGAGGGCACAGATACGCAGTATTTT

abundance: NA
j_gene: TRBJ2-7
d_gene: TRBD1
v_gene: TRBV6-6
CDR3aa: CASSFGQGDPYEQYF
CDR3nt: TGTGCCAGCAGTTTCGGACAGGGAGACCCCTACGAGCAGTACTTC

abundance: NA
j_gene: TRBJ2-3
d_gene: TRBD2
v_gene: TRBV15
CDR3aa: CATSRASGTDVPGDTQYF
CDR3nt: TGTGCCACCAGCAGGGCTAGCGGGACGGACGTCCCCGGAGATACGCAGTATTTT

abundance: NA
j_gene: TRBJ2-5
d_gene: NA
v_gene: TRBV24-1
CDR3aa: CATSLGSGETQYF
CDR3nt: TGTGCCACCAGTCTTGGGTCCGGGGAGACCCAGTACTTC

abundance: NA
j_gene: TRBJ2-1
d_gene: NA
v_gene: TRBV24-1
CDR3aa: CATGLAGSYNEQFF
CDR3nt: TGTGCCACCGGGCTAGCAGGCTCCTACAATGAGCAGTTCTTC

abundance: NA
j_gene: TRBJ1-6
d_gene: TRBD1
v_gene: TRBV28
CDR3aa: CASSLMGQGNSPLHF
CDR3nt: TGTGCCAGCAGTTTAATGGGACAGGGGAATTCACCCCTCCACTTT

abundance: once
j_gene: TRBJ2-2
d_gene: NA
v_gene: TRBV6-6
CDR3aa: CASSYSLYTGELFF
CDR3nt: TGTGCCAGCAGTTACTCTCTCTACACCGGGGAGCTGTTTTTT

abundance: NA
j_gene: TRBJ2-7
d_gene: NA
v_gene: TRBV27
CDR3aa: CASSLGRYYEQYF
CDR3nt: TGTGCCAGCAGTTTGGGGCGCTACTACGAGCAGTACTTC

abundance: NA
j_gene: TRBJ2-7
d_gene: NA
v_gene: TRBV6-6
CDR3aa: CASSYRYEQYF
CDR3nt: TGTGCCAGCAGTTATCGGTACGAGCAGTACTTC

abundance: NA
j_gene: TRBJ2-3
d_gene: NA
v_gene: TRBV30
CDR3aa: CAWSVSHFSTDTQYF
CDR3nt: TGTGCCTGGAGTGTCTCACATTTTTCCACAGATACGCAGTATTTT

abundance: NA
j_gene: TRBJ1-5
d_gene: TRBD1
v_gene: TRBV30
CDR3aa: CAWSVTDRGSPQHF
CDR3nt: TGTGCCTGGAGTGTAACGGACAGGGGGTCACCCCAGCATTTT

abundance: NA
j_gene: TRBJ2-1
d_gene: TRBD1
v_gene: TRBV24-1
CDR3aa: CATSTLQGFSYNEQFF
CDR3nt: TGTGCCACCAGTACCCTACAGGGGTTCTCCTACAATGAGCAGTTCTTC

abundance: NA
j_gene: TRBJ2-7
d_gene: NA
v_gene: TRBV11-3
CDR3aa: CASSQGTDSYEQYF
CDR3nt: TGTGCCAGCTCCCAGGGAACCGACTCCTACGAGCAGTACTTC

abundance: NA
j_gene: TRBJ1-2
d_gene: TRBD1
v_gene: TRBV2
CDR3aa: CASSQSSGTGGSGYTF
CDR3nt: TGTGCCAGCAGTCAAAGCTCCGGGACAGGGGGCAGCGGCTACACCTTC

abundance: once
j_gene: TRBJ2-1
d_gene: TRBD2
v_gene: TRBV6-5
CDR3aa: CASSRTSGGGHNWFF
CDR3nt: TGTGCCAGCAGCCGGACTAGCGGGGGGGGGCACAATTGGTTCTTC

abundance: NA
j_gene: TRBJ2-3
d_gene: TRBD2
v_gene: TRBV7-9
CDR3aa: CASSLRGTGGPDTQYF
CDR3nt: TGTGCCAGCAGCTTACGGGGAACGGGAGGGCCTGATACGCAGTATTTT

abundance: NA
j_gene: TRBJ2-7
d_gene: NA
v_gene: TRBV10-1
CDR3aa: CASRRAYTYEQYF
CDR3nt: TGCGCCAGCAGGCGGGCTTATACCTACGAGCAGTACTTC

abundance: few
j_gene: TRBJ1-4
d_gene: NA
v_gene: TRBV7-9
CDR3aa: CARGAKRTNEKLFF
CDR3nt: TGTGCCAGGGGGGCGAAAAGGACTAATGAAAAACTGTTTTTT

abundance: NA
j_gene: TRBJ2-7
d_gene: NA
v_gene: TRBV10-2
CDR3aa: CASSELSGTPLGYEQYF
CDR3nt: TGCGCCAGCAGTGAGCTCTCCGGGACTCCACTCGGCTACGAGCAGTACTTC

abundance: NA
j_gene: TRBJ2-5
d_gene: TRBD2
v_gene: TRBV15
CDR3aa: CATSRDGGAGETQYF
CDR3nt: TGTGCCACCAGCAGAGACGGGGGGGCCGGAGAGACCCAGTACTTC

abundance: NA
j_gene: TRBJ2-1
d_gene: NA
v_gene: TRBV5-1
CDR3aa: CASSLVLSEQFF
CDR3nt: TGCGCCAGCAGCTTAGTATTGAGTGAGCAGTTCTTC

abundance: NA
j_gene: TRBJ1-5
d_gene: TRBD1
v_gene: TRBV5-6
CDR3aa: CASSQTGNKGQPQHF
CDR3nt: TGTGCCAGCAGCCAGACAGGGAACAAGGGTCAGCCCCAGCATTTT

abundance: NA
j_gene: TRBJ2-3
d_gene: NA
v_gene: TRBV6-6
CDR3aa: CHAYGRSTDTQYF
CDR3nt: TGTCACGCGTACGGCAGGAGCACAGATACGCAGTATTTT

abundance: NA
j_gene: TRBJ2-7
d_gene: NA
v_gene: TRBV28
CDR3aa: CASSNTGTYEQYF
CDR3nt: TGTGCCAGCAGTAACACAGGGACCTACGAGCAGTACTTC

abundance: NA
j_gene: TRBJ2-1
d_gene: TRBD2
v_gene: TRBV27
CDR3aa: CASSPGTSGSDEQFF
CDR3nt: TGTGCCAGCAGTCCTGGGACTAGCGGGAGCGATGAGCAGTTCTTC

abundance: NA
j_gene: TRBJ2-1
d_gene: TRBD2
v_gene: TRBV6-5
CDR3aa: CASTSGTSSNEQFF
CDR3nt: TGTGCCAGCACCTCCGGGACTAGCTCCAATGAGCAGTTCTTC

abundance: NA
j_gene: TRBJ2-1
d_gene: TRBD1
v_gene: TRBV5-1
CDR3aa: CASSLGGQGSNEQFF
CDR3nt: TGCGCCAGCAGCTTGGGGGGACAGGGCAGCAATGAGCAGTTCTTC

abundance: NA
j_gene: TRBJ2-1
d_gene: TRBD2
v_gene: TRBV6-4
CDR3aa: CASSATSVGEQFF
CDR3nt: TGTGCCAGCAGTGCGACTAGCGTCGGTGAGCAGTTCTTC

abundance: NA
j_gene: TRBJ1-5
d_gene: TRBD1
v_gene: TRBV19
CDR3aa: CASGQGGQPQHF
CDR3nt: TGTGCCAGTGGACAGGGGGGTCAGCCCCAGCATTTT

abundance: NA
j_gene: TRBJ2-7
d_gene: TRBD2
v_gene: TRBV28
CDR3aa: CASSYATSGSSYEQYF
CDR3nt: TGTGCCAGCAGTTACGCCACTAGCGGGAGCTCCTACGAGCAGTACTTC

abundance: many
j_gene: TRBJ2-7
d_gene: NA
v_gene: TRBV7-9
CDR3aa: CASGPLKGGTPSEQYF
CDR3nt: TGTGCCAGCGGGCCGTTAAAGGGAGGAACCCCCTCCGAGCAGTACTTC

abundance: once
j_gene: TRBJ2-2
d_gene: TRBD1
v_gene: TRBV19
CDR3aa: CASSIVGTGRNTGELFF
CDR3nt: TGTGCCAGTAGTATAGTCGGGACAGGGAGAAACACCGGGGAGCTGTTTTTT

abundance: NA
j_gene: TRBJ2-7
d_gene: NA
v_gene: TRBV6-5
CDR3aa: CASSYSRADYEQYF
CDR3nt: TGTGCCAGCAGTTACTCGAGGGCAGACTACGAGCAGTACTTC

abundance: NA
j_gene: TRBJ2-1
d_gene: NA
v_gene: TRBV27
CDR3aa: CASSLRPPSEQFF
CDR3nt: TGTGCCAGCAGTTTGCGCCCCCCAAGTGAGCAGTTCTTC

abundance: NA
j_gene: TRBJ2-3
d_gene: TRBD2
v_gene: TRBV9
CDR3aa: CASSVVASGDTQYF
CDR3nt: TGTGCCAGCAGCGTAGTGGCTAGCGGAGATACGCAGTATTTT

abundance: NA
j_gene: TRBJ2-4
d_gene: NA
v_gene: TRBV6-2/TRBV6-3
CDR3aa: CASSQGQGLYF
CDR3nt: TGTGCCAGCAGCCAAGGTCAGGGTCTGTACTTC

abundance: NA
j_gene: TRBJ2-7
d_gene: TRBD2
v_gene: TRBV18
CDR3aa: CASSPIRDYDGQYF
CDR3nt: TGTGCCAGCTCACCTATCAGGGACTACGACGGGCAGTACTTC

abundance: once
j_gene: TRBJ1-2
d_gene: TRBD1
v_gene: TRBV6-5
CDR3aa: CASSRTGGGGYTF
CDR3nt: TGTGCCAGCAGTAGAACAGGGGGGGGCGGCTACACCTTC

abundance: once
j_gene: TRBJ2-5
d_gene: TRBD2
v_gene: TRBV30
CDR3aa: CAWSNSGGAGETQYF
CDR3nt: TGTGCCTGGAGTAATAGCGGGGGGGCCGGGGAGACCCAGTACTTC

abundance: NA
j_gene: TRBJ2-7
d_gene: NA
v_gene: TRBV5-4
CDR3aa: CASSLGSGTVISYEQYF
CDR3nt: TGTGCCAGCAGCTTGGGTTCCGGGACTGTAATCTCCTACGAGCAGTACTTC

abundance: NA
j_gene: TRBJ2-1
d_gene: TRBD2
v_gene: TRBV29-1
CDR3aa: CSVPSGGISYNEQFF
CDR3nt: TGCAGCGTTCCTAGCGGGGGGATCTCCTACAATGAGCAGTTCTTC

abundance: NA
j_gene: TRBJ2-7
d_gene: NA
v_gene: TRBV12-3/TRBV12-4
CDR3aa: CASSLGGVGQYF
CDR3nt: TGTGCCAGCAGTTTAGGAGGAGTCGGGCAGTACTTC

abundance: NA
j_gene: TRBJ2-2
d_gene: NA
v_gene: TRBV9
CDR3aa: CASTVLKSFNPGTGELFF
CDR3nt: TGTGCCAGCACCGTCCTGAAATCTTTTAACCCGGGCACCGGGGAGCTGTTTTTT